One and the same sample provided the 27 T cell receptor beta chains below, sequenced in a study of OX40 agonist ivuxolimab in advanced cancers. Clones were read by immunoSEQ multiplex PCR, and TCRdb kept only the in-frame ones, dropping some. The top ten hold approximately 1.3% of the sample, which has 70,000 to 80,000 clones, 87% seen once. The source material was CD4+ or CD8+ T cells sorted from blood, sampled in a trial of the OX40 agonist ivuxolimab. Receptors were obtained from an adult with an advanced solid tumor such as melanoma, head and neck, liver or kidney cancer.

The V and J genes are TRBV2 and TRBJ1-3, with D hard to call. V was shortened by 3 bases and J by 3 bases, with 12 bases between the two germline ends. CDR3 size: 15 residues. Germline V gene lookup returns CDR1 SNHLY and CDR2 FYNNEI. The CDR3 DNA reads as TGTGCCAGCAGTGAGCAGGACTCGTTTGGAAACACCATATATTTT. It translates to CASSEQDSFGNTIYF.

The V and J genes are TRBV30 and TRBJ1-2; TRBD1 is a possible D gene (5 bases). V was cut by 4 bases and J by 2 bases, with 14 bases left in between. CDR3 length equals 14 residues. Germline V CDR1 and CDR2: GTSNPN, SVGIG (reference sequence). The CDR3 sequence: CAWTPVGTNYGYTF. CDR3 DNA: TGTGCCTGGACCCCGGTGGGGACCAACTATGGCTACACCTTC.

V and J are TRBV6-5 and TRBJ1-5; TRBD1 might be the D (5 bases). The germline gives CDR1 MNHEY, CDR2 SVGAGI. The CDR3 consists of 14 residues. Trimming stripped 5 bases from V and 0 bases from J, with 8 bases between. This CDR3 is CASSPDSSNQPQHF. The DNA of the CDR3 is TGTGCCAGCAGTCCCGACAGTAGCAATCAGCCCCAGCATTTT.

The gene calls are TRBV7-9 and TRBJ1-5; possibly TRBD1 for D (6 bases). The V gene's germline CDR1 is SEHNR and CDR2 FQNEAQ (reference sequence). The CDR3 length is 14 residues. The V gene lost 2 bases and the J gene lost 7 bases, with 12 bases spanning the gap. The CDR3 DNA is TGTGCCAGCAGCTTAAAGGGGGAAAACCAGCCCCAGCATTTT. This sequence encodes CASSLKGENQPQHF.

The chain recombines TRBV27 with TRBJ2-1; D may be TRBD2 (5 bases). V was trimmed by 0 bases and J by 6 bases, leaving 18 bases between them. Per germline, CDR1 MNHEY and CDR2 SMNVEV (reference sequence). The CDR3 spans 17 residues. The CDR3 sequence: CASSLSRGSSDGNEQFF. CDR3 in DNA: TGTGCCAGCAGTTTATCGAGAGGGAGTAGCGACGGCAATGAGCAGTTCTTC.

CDR3 sequence: CASRGGQGGHEQYF. The CDR3 bases are TGTGCCAGCAGAGGGGGACAGGGGGGGCACGAGCAGTACTTC. This chain uses TRBV27 with TRBJ2-7; TRBD1 aligns across 11 bases. After removal of 6 bases from V and 5 bases from J, the junction contained 6 bases not matched to a gene. Germline assignment: CDR1 MNHEY and CDR2 SMNVEV (reference sequence). The CDR3 contains 14 residues.

Concerning this clone: The junction does not match germline at one end; this may be a read error. The genes are TRBV5-1 and TRBJ2-7; TRBD1 matches at 7 bases. The CDR3 spans 15 residues. From germline, CDR1 is SGHRS and CDR2 YFSETQ. The CDR3 coding sequence is TGCGCCAGCAGCTTGGTTGGGACAGTCGAATACGGGCAGTACTTC. Its translation: CASSLVGTVEYGQYF.

This chain links TRBV5-4 with TRBJ1-4, with D maybe TRBD1 (6 bases). V was pared by 4 bases and J by 6 bases, with 10 bases between. Germline CDR1 and CDR2: SGHNT and YYREEE (reference sequence). The CDR3 loop spans 13 amino acids. The CDR3 sequence: CASSLAGDEKLFF. DNA of the CDR3: TGTGCCAGCAGCCTGGCAGGGGATGAAAAACTGTTTTTT.

This clone appeared once. This chain connects TRBV11-1 to TRBJ1-1, with D possibly matching TRBD1 (6 bases). The CDR3 loop spans 15 amino acids. Trimming took 0 bases from V and 1 from J, leaving 9 bases between them. CDR1 and CDR2 (germline): SGHAT, FQDESV (reference sequence). In DNA, the CDR3 is TGTGCCAGCAGCTTAGCTGGGGGGGCGAACACTGAAGCTTTCTTT. Protein sequence: CASSLAGGANTEAFF.

This rearrangement joins TRBV6-5 to TRBJ1-2; D unclear. This CDR3 spans 13 amino acids. CDR1 and CDR2 from the germline V gene are MNHEY and SVGAGI. Deletions cut 1 base from V and 0 bases from J, with 3 bases between. Written as DNA, the CDR3 is TGTGCCAGCAGTTACTTGGCTAACTATGGCTACACCTTC. Translating gives CASSYLANYGYTF.

Concerning this clone: This specimen includes other DNA sequences encoding the same CDR3. This chain connects TRBV7-6 to TRBJ2-1, with 11 positions matching TRBD1. CDR1 and CDR2 (germline): SGHVS, FNYEAQ. The CDR3 is 16 residues long. The ends lost 1 base at V and 3 bases at J; junction bases unmatched: 2. The CDR3 DNA is TGTGCCAGCAGCTTAGAGGGGACAGGGGGCTACAATGAGCAGTTCTTC. Protein sequence: CASSLEGTGGYNEQFF. Based on the CDR3 plus reference TRBV7-6 and TRBJ2-1, the full variable domain is GAGVSQSPRYKVTKRGQDVALRCDPISGHVSLYWYRQALGQGPEFLTYFNYEAQQDKSGLPNDRFSAERPEGSISTLTIQRTEQRDSAMYRCASSLEGTGGYNEQFFGPGTRLTVL.

The chain recombines TRBV5-1 with TRBJ2-5, with 9 nucleotides matching TRBD2. Germline trimming cut 4 bases from V and 4 bases from J; bases unmatched to any gene: 8. CDR3 length: 15 residues. CDR1 is SGHRS and CDR2 is YFSETQ in the germline V gene. The CDR3 loop reads CASSVSSGIGETQYF. CDR3 bases: TGCGCCAGCAGCGTATCTAGCGGGATCGGAGAGACCCAGTACTTC.

V and J are TRBV7-8 and TRBJ2-5; TRBD1 is a possible D gene (6 bases). Trimming left V 3 bases short and J 5 bases short, with 10 bases between. This CDR3 comprises 13 residues. Per the germline V gene, CDR1 is SGHVS and CDR2 is FQNEAQ. CDR3 amino acids: CASSFTGTETQYF. The DNA for the CDR3 is TGTGCCAGCAGCTTTACAGGGACGGAGACCCAGTACTTC.

The rearrangement links TRBV9 to TRBJ1-1; the D gene is possibly TRBD1 (6 bases). The germline gives CDR1 SGDLS, CDR2 YYNGEE. V lost 4 bases and J lost 1, with 14 bases in between. The CDR3 spans 15 residues. Written as DNA, the CDR3 is TGTGCCAGCAGCAGGGGGGGCTGGGAGAACACTGAAGCTTTCTTT. Amino acid sequence: CASSRGGWENTEAFF.

This chain uses TRBV18 with TRBJ1-5, with a tentative D call TRBD1 (6 bases). V was clipped by 5 bases and J by 5 bases, with 13 bases between them. The CDR3 length is 14 residues. Germline V gene data show CDR1 as KGHSH and CDR2 as LQKENI. The CDR3 nucleotides are TGTGCCAGCTCATCGGGCAGGGGCCATCAGCCCCAGCATTTT. Protein sequence: CASSSGRGHQPQHF.

The sample holds one count of this clone. This chain connects TRBV10-3 to TRBJ2-7; 7 bases fit TRBD2. The CDR3 covers 14 residues. Germline values: CDR1 ENHRY, CDR2 SYGVKD. Trimming removed 2 bases from V and 6 bases from J; junction bases left unmatched: 7. The CDR3 region is CAISERDPGGEQYF. CDR3 nucleotide sequence: TGTGCCATCAGTGAGAGAGACCCGGGGGGCGAGCAGTACTTC.

This chain links TRBV6-6 with TRBJ1-4, with D perhaps TRBD1 (5 bases). Germline CDR1 MNHNY, CDR2 SVGAGI (reference sequence). CDR3 length: 12 residues. With 8 bases removed from V and 5 bases from J, the gap between germline ends came to 9 bases. CDR3 in amino acids: CASGRDNEKLFF. The CDR3 nucleotides are TGTGCCAGCGGAAGGGACAATGAAAAACTGTTTTTT.

This clone appeared a few times. The chain uses TRBV4-1 and TRBJ1-5; D is unresolved. Trimming cost V 1 base and J 6 bases, with 10 bases left between them. The CDR3 covers 14 residues. CDR1 and CDR2 from the germline V gene are MGHRA and YSYEKL. CDR3 nucleotide sequence: TGCGCCAGCAGCCAAGGCGGGGTCGGTCAGCCCCAGCATTTT. Residues: CASSQGGVGQPQHF.

The chain has TRBV6-1 and TRBJ1-5, with TRBD1 identical over 7 bases. The CDR3 spans 14 residues. CDR1 and CDR2 from the germline V gene are MNHNS and SASEGT. Losses at the gene ends were 6 bases for V and 0 bases for J; bases not matched to a gene: 2. CDR3 sequence reads: CASRQGYSNQPQHF. The CDR3 DNA reads as TGTGCCAGCAGACAGGGGTATAGCAATCAGCCCCAGCATTTT.

The V and J genes are TRBV13 and TRBJ2-3; 7 bases agree with TRBD1. The junction had 3 bases not matched to a gene; V was cut back by 6 bases and J by 3 bases. From germline, CDR1 is PRHDT and CDR2 FYEKMQ (reference sequence). CDR3 length: 13 residues. As DNA, the CDR3 is TGTGCCAGCAGGGGACAGACGACAGATACGCAGTATTTT. Its protein is CASRGQTTDTQYF.

The chain uses TRBV7-2 and TRBJ1-4, with 7 positions matching TRBD1. Trimming cost V 5 bases and J 8 bases; bases outside gene matches: 5. This CDR3 contains 13 residues. CDR1 is SGHTA and CDR2 is FQGNSA in the germline V gene. The CDR3 DNA is TGTGCCAGCAGCACAGGGGTAAGAGAAAAACTGTTTTTT. Translating gives CASSTGVREKLFF. The full variable domain, with the rest looked up from reference TRBV7-2 and TRBJ1-4, is GAGVSQSPSNKVTEKGKDVELRCDPISGHTALYWYRQSLGQGLEFLIYFQGNSAPDKSGLPSDRFSAERTGGSVSTLTIQRTQQEDSAVYLCASSTGVREKLFFGSGTQLSVL.

This chain joins TRBV7-3 and TRBJ2-5, with D perhaps matching TRBD1 (6 bases). Trimming pared 1 base from V and 2 bases from J, leaving 14 bases between. The germline gives CDR1 SGHTA, CDR2 FQGTGA. The CDR3 has 16 residues. CDR3: CASSLSGFRGQETQYF. The CDR3 nucleotides are TGTGCCAGCAGCTTAAGCGGCTTTAGGGGGCAAGAGACCCAGTACTTC.

Here the CDR3 DNA reads TGTGCCAGCAGTACCGGACAGGGAAGTGGCTACACCTTC. This encodes CASSTGQGSGYTF. The chain has TRBV2 and TRBJ1-2, with 8 bases matching TRBD1. CDR1 is SNHLY, CDR2 FYNNEI, per germline. The CDR3 extends over 13 amino acids. J gave up 7 bases and V 5 bases, and 6 bases lay outside the gene matches. Based on the CDR3 plus reference TRBV2 and TRBJ1-2, the full variable domain is EPEVTQTPSHQVTQMGQEVILRCVPISNHLYFYWYRQILGQKVEFLVSFYNNEISEKSEIFDDQFSVERPDGSNFTLKIRSTKLEDSAMYFCASSTGQGSGYTFGSGTRLTVV.

The chain couples TRBV5-1 to TRBJ1-1; 9 nucleotides match TRBD1. This CDR3 is 16 amino acids long. The V gene end was trimmed by 5 bases and the J gene end by 3 bases; junction bases not matched to a gene: 11. In germline, CDR1 is SGHRS, CDR2 YFSETQ. The DNA of the CDR3 is TGCGCCAGCAGGGCCGGAACAGGGGGCCCGGACACTGAAGCTTTCTTT. It translates to CASRAGTGGPDTEAFF.

V usage is TRBV6-5 and J usage is TRBJ1-3; D gene unclear. Trimming took 5 bases from V and 0 from J, leaving 11 bases between them. This CDR3 has 15 residues. Germline V CDR1 and CDR2: MNHEY, SVGAGI. The CDR3 DNA reads TGTGCCAGCAGTCGAGAGGCAGACTCTGGAAACACCATATATTTT. This codes for CASSREADSGNTIYF.

The rearrangement links TRBV11-2 to TRBJ2-1; 7 positions agree with TRBD1. This CDR3 region has 15 residues. With V trimmed by 5 bases and J by 4 bases, 8 bases remained unmatched. Germline CDR1 SGHAT, CDR2 FQNNGV. The CDR3 DNA is TGTGCCAGCAGCGGGGACAGAAAGAGTTACAATGAGCAGTTCTTC. Protein: CASSGDRKSYNEQFF.

The chain uses TRBV5-4 and TRBJ2-5, with 8 positions matching TRBD2. Germline CDR1 SGHNT, CDR2 YYREEE (reference sequence). CDR3 size: 14 residues. V was clipped by 2 bases and J by 2 bases; unmatched bases: 2. The CDR3 sequence: CASSLAGVQETQYF. DNA for the CDR3: TGTGCCAGCAGCTTAGCGGGAGTTCAAGAGACCCAGTACTTC.